One and the same sample provided the 19 T cell receptor beta chains below, sequenced in a study of blood T cells in healthy people across ages. A J-beta primer mix and a sample-barcoded 5' primer were used in a second PCR of about 6 to 12 cycles. TCRdb analysed the 5' RACE reads with MiXCR anew, one entry per CDR3 protein. The top ten hold approximately 3.6% of the sample, which has over 600,000 distinct CDR3 sequences, 20% to 25% seen once. The source material was blood. These receptor sequences come from a man in his 70s in good health.

This chain joins TRBV2 and TRBJ2-5, with D possibly being TRBD1 (6 bases). The J call could be wrong; TRBJ2-1 is a better fit for the DNA end. Per the germline V gene, CDR1 is SNHLY and CDR2 is FYNNEI. The CDR3 contains 13 residues. The CDR3 here is CASSEYRGGEQFF. In DNA, the CDR3 is TGTGCCAGCAGTGAATATCGAGGGGGTGAGCAGTTCTTC.

In its sample, this clonotype was seen a few times. The chain has TRBV29-1 and TRBJ2-2, with D perhaps TRBD1 (5 bases). Germline V gene lookup returns CDR1 SQVTM and CDR2 ANQGSEA. The CDR3 extends over 13 amino acids. Trimming removed 7 bases at V and 0 bases at J, with 9 bases between. Here the CDR3 reads CSAQTANTGELFF. The CDR3 region has the DNA TGCAGCGCGCAGACAGCGAACACCGGGGAGCTGTTTTTT.

This clonotype was detected only a few times. The genes are TRBV2 and TRBJ2-5, with D perhaps matching TRBD2 (5 bases). The end of the DNA fits TRBJ2-7 better, so the J call may be wrong. Germline assignment: CDR1 SNHLY and CDR2 FYNNEI. The CDR3 is 13 residues long. CDR3 in amino acids: CASKWEQSYEQYF. CDR3 nucleotides: TGTGCCAGCAAATGGGAGCAATCCTACGAGCAGTACTTC.

The V call is TRBV27, the J call TRBJ2-7; no definite D call. Germline assignment: CDR1 MNHEY and CDR2 SMNVEV (reference sequence). The CDR3 has 15 amino acids. Trimming removed 3 bases from V and 1 base from J, with 13 bases in between. Written as DNA, the CDR3 is TGTGCCAGCAGTTTTTCTCCCCCCGGTTCCTACGAGCAGTACTTC. Protein: CASSFSPPGSYEQYF.

This clonotype has at least ten counts. CDR3 sequence (DNA): TGCAGCGCCCGTCCAGGGGGAGGAAGGGAAGCTTTCTTT. Amino acids: CSARPGGGREAFF. The chain joins TRBV29-1 to TRBJ1-1; 7 bases agree with TRBD1. Germline CDR1 reads SQVTM; CDR2 reads ANQGSEA. V lost 7 bases to trimming and J lost 8 bases; unmatched junction nucleotides: 13. The CDR3 has 13 residues.

The CDR3 protein is CAISESGGQDEKLFF. The CDR3 nucleotides are TGTGCCATCAGTGAGTCAGGGGGGCAGGATGAAAAACTGTTTTTT. The chain couples TRBV10-3 to TRBJ1-4; possible D gene TRBD1, 6 bases. Germline V CDR1 and CDR2: ENHRY, SYGVKD. The length of the CDR3 is 15 residues. V lost 0 bases and J 6 bases, leaving 11 bases between the germline ends.

A few counts support this clonotype. The rearrangement links TRBV3-1 to TRBJ2-5, with TRBD1 identical over 11 bases. Gene TRBJ2-1 matches the end of the DNA better, so the J call may be wrong. The CDR3 spans 15 residues. The germline V gene has CDR1 LGHDT and CDR2 YNNKEL (reference sequence). In DNA form, the CDR3 reads TGTGCCAGCAGCCACCCGGGACAGGGGGTAAATGAGCAGTTCTTC. Translated, it gives CASSHPGQGVNEQFF.

This clonotype appeared many times. This chain joins TRBV5-4 and TRBJ1-2; D is undetermined. V was shortened by 2 bases and J by 1 base, with 6 bases between the two germline ends. Germline V lookup: CDR1 SGHNT, CDR2 YYREEE (reference sequence). The CDR3 length is 13 residues. CDR3 in amino acids: CASSLQSNYGYTF. For the CDR3, the DNA is TGTGCCAGCAGCTTACAGAGTAACTATGGCTACACCTTC.

This sequence joins TRBV4-2 and TRBJ1-2, with D hard to call. V lost 0 bases and J lost 4, with 9 bases in between. The CDR3 sequence is 14 residues long. Per the germline V gene, CDR1 is LGHNA and CDR2 is YNFKEQ. DNA of the CDR3: TGTGCCAGCAGCCAAGATAAGGATATCTATGGCTACACCTTC. Its translation is CASSQDKDIYGYTF.

This clonotype was recorded at least ten times. The chain combines TRBV29-1 with TRBJ1-5; unclear D gene. Looked up from germline, CDR1 is SQVTM and CDR2 is ANQGSEA. The V end was cut by 4 bases, the J end by 0 bases, with 4 bases between. The CDR3 spans 12 residues. For the CDR3, the DNA is TGCAGCGTTGGGGGTAGCAATCAGCCCCAGCATTTT. This encodes CSVGGSNQPQHF. The full variable domain, rest sourced from reference TRBV29-1 and TRBJ1-5, is SAVISQKPSRDICQRGTSLTIQCQVDSQVTMMFWYRQQPGQSLTLIATANQGSEATYESGFVIDKFPISRPNLTFSTLTVSNMSPEDSSIYLCSVGGSNQPQHFGDGTRLSIL.

The chain is built from TRBV5-1 and TRBJ2-2, with TRBD1 matching over 9 bases. Germline CDR1 and CDR2: SGHRS and YFSETQ. The junction had 4 bases not matched to a gene; V was cut back by 4 bases and J by 0 bases. The CDR3 length is 16 residues. The CDR3 here is CASSPGQGTNTGELFF. CDR3 sequence (DNA): TGCGCCAGCAGCCCGGGACAGGGAACGAACACCGGGGAGCTGTTTTTT.

This chain links TRBV5-1 with TRBJ1-3; possible D gene TRBD1, 5 bases. Germline values: CDR1 SGHRS, CDR2 YFSETQ. CDR3 length: 13 amino acids. V lost 3 bases, J lost 15 bases, and 19 bases lay in between. The CDR3 reads CASSWELRGPKYF. Here the CDR3 DNA reads TGCGCCAGCAGCTGGGAACTTAGGGGCCCGAAATATTTT.

This clonotype showed up just a few times. The chain combines TRBV28 with TRBJ1-2; 11 positions match TRBD1. CDR3 size: 16 residues. Germline V gene lookup returns CDR1 MDHEN and CDR2 SYDVKM. Trimming took 6 bases from V and 4 from J; bases not matched to a gene: 10. This chain's CDR3 is CASRTAGQGARYGYTF. The CDR3 DNA sequence: TGTGCCAGCAGAACCGCCGGACAGGGGGCGCGCTATGGCTACACCTTC.

Written as DNA, the CDR3 is TGTGCCACCAGCGTTCGACCAAACACAGATACGCAGTATTTT. Protein sequence: CATSVRPNTDTQYF. The chain recombines TRBV15 with TRBJ2-3; D gene uncertain. This CDR3 contains 14 residues. The V gene's germline CDR1 is LNHNV and CDR2 YYDKDF (reference sequence). Trimming left V 5 bases short and J 2 bases short, with 11 bases between.

This clonotype was counted a few times. V and J are TRBV20-1 and TRBJ2-5; 7 bases match TRBD2. Germline assignment: CDR1 DFQATT and CDR2 SNEGSKA (reference sequence). CDR3 length: 12 residues. V trimming: 3 bases; J trimming: 5 bases; junction bases outside the gene matches: 3. The CDR3 DNA reads as TGCAGTGCTAGGACTAGCTCTGAGACCCAGTACTTC. Amino acid sequence: CSARTSSETQYF.

The chain is built from TRBV5-1 and TRBJ2-1, with 12 positions matching TRBD2. Germline trimming cut 4 bases from V and 7 bases from J; bases unmatched to any gene: 9. There are 16 residues in the CDR3. Germline V CDR1 and CDR2: SGHRS, YFSETQ. Here the CDR3 DNA reads TGCGCCAGCAGCCCCCTAGCGGGAGGGCCAAGTAATGAGCAGTTCTTC. Encoded protein: CASSPLAGGPSNEQFF.

This clonotype was observed many times. The chain is built from TRBV6-2 or TRBV6-3 and TRBJ2-1; tentative D call: TRBD2 (5 bases). Germline lookup yields CDR1 MNHEY and CDR2 SVGEGT. The V gene lost 6 bases and the J gene lost 2 bases, with 8 bases spanning the gap. This CDR3 comprises 13 residues. The CDR3 region has the DNA TGTGCCAGCAGCCCGACTACCTACAATGAGCAGTTCTTC. It is translated as CASSPTTYNEQFF.

Notes on this clonotype: The conserved final phenylalanine or tryptophan is absent from the CDR3, which likely points to a read error. The chain carries TRBV6-5 and TRBJ1-4; D unclear. Germline V gene sequence: CDR1 MNHEY, CDR2 SVGAGI. Trimming left V 8 bases short and J 8 bases short, with 12 bases between. CDR3 size: 12 residues. The CDR3 sequence: CASCGVEEKLFS. Here the CDR3 DNA reads TGTGCCAGCTGTGGGGTGGAGGAAAAACTGTTTTCT.

The chain recombines TRBV12-5 with TRBJ2-1, with D perhaps assigned TRBD1 or TRBD2 (5 bases each). The CDR3 contains 18 residues. Trimming stripped 3 bases from V and 4 bases from J, with 22 bases between. Germline loops: CDR1 LGHNT, CDR2 FRNRAP. In DNA, the CDR3 is TGTGCTAGTGGTTTCCGTACGGGGAGACAGCTCATTTACAATGAGCAGTTCTTC. This sequence encodes CASGFRTGRQLIYNEQFF.